Given below is one T cell receptor beta chain in context. In TCRdb, the PCR reads were re-called with MiXCR into one record per CDR3 protein. The sample records around 15,000 distinct CDR3 sequences, roughly 54% being singletons. This sample was included in a study of tumor-infiltrating lymphocytes in oesophageal squamous cell carcinoma. The TCR originated in a female donor with esophageal squamous cell carcinoma. Sequenced input: esophageal tumor tissue.

This CDR3 reads CASSLDRARPETQYF. Written as DNA, the CDR3 is TGTGCCAGCAGCTTAGATAGGGCAAGGCCAGAGACCCAGTACTTC. This chain links TRBV11-2 with TRBJ2-5; D is unresolved. The CDR3 contains 15 residues. Deletions cut 0 bases from V and 4 bases from J, with 12 bases between. Germline values: CDR1 SGHAT, CDR2 FQNNGV.